This T cell receptor (beta chain) is from a study of T-cell reconstitution after alpha-beta-depleted transplantation in children. The CDR3 consists of 20 residues. With V trimmed by 0 bases and J by 2 bases, 13 bases remained unmatched. Germline V lookup: CDR1 SGHRS, CDR2 YFSETQ. This clonotype has a count of ten or more. Construction of the TCRbeta library involved unique molecular identifiers. TCRdb re-analysed the PCR reads in MiXCR, keeping a single row per CDR3 protein. Among about 230,000 distinct CDR3 sequences listed, approximately 9.9% were seen once. The genes are TRBV5-1 and TRBJ2-2; TRBD1 aligns across 10 bases. The clonotype was recovered from a human donor who donated a stem cell graft to a child with SCID. Sequenced material: PBMCs from the stem cell graft donor, taken from the stem cell graft. DNA of the CDR3: TGCGCCAGCAGCTTGGGGGAACCCGGGACAGGGGTCTTTAACACCGGGGAGCTGTTTTTT. It codes for CASSLGEPGTGVFNTGELFF.